The 21 T cell receptor beta chains below come from one sample, sequenced in a study of low-dose radiotherapy and immunotherapy resistance in tumors. Time point of the sample: after trial treatment. Treatment meaning: LDRT plus nivolumab, ipilimumab, low-dose cyclophosphamide and aspirin (RACIN trial). TRAV- and TRBV-specific primers were used for first-strand cDNA, which covered alpha and beta chains. It was with a constant-region primer and a V-primer adapter that TCRs were amplified over roughly 20 PCR cycles. TCRdb independently ran MiXCR on the reads; one entry per CDR3 protein. The sample lists 65,000 to 95,000 distinct CDR3 sequences; around a sixth were seen once. Material: PBMCs, obtained after low-dose radiotherapy plus immunotherapy. All receptors derive from a male donor with prostate cancer.

There are a few counts of this clonotype. The J gene is TRBJ2-3, the V gene TRBV28; 9 positions match TRBD1. Germline V gives CDR1 MDHEN, CDR2 SYDVKM. Losses at the gene ends were 2 bases for V and 3 bases for J; bases not matched to a gene: 9. The CDR3 spans 17 residues. The CDR3 sequence: CASSLHTTGGGTDTQYF. CDR3 sequence (DNA): TGTGCCAGCAGTTTACACACAACAGGGGGCGGTACAGATACGCAGTATTTT.

The chain combines TRBV7-4 with TRBJ2-1, with 10 bases fitting TRBD1. After removal of 4 bases from V and 2 bases from J, the junction contained 5 bases not matched to a gene. Germline CDR1 SGHVT, CDR2 SQSDAQ. CDR3 length: 16 residues. The CDR3 reads CASSSTGQGTYNEQFF. The CDR3 DNA follows: TGTGCCAGCAGCTCCACGGGACAGGGGACCTACAATGAGCAGTTCTTC. Full variable domain (rest looked up from reference TRBV7-4 and TRBJ2-1): GAGVSQSPRYKVAKRGRDVALRCDSISGHVTLYWYRQTLGQGSEVLTYSQSDAQRDKSGRPSGRFSAERPERSVSTLKIQRTEQGDSAVYLCASSSTGQGTYNEQFFGPGTRLTVL.

At least ten counts were recorded for this clonotype. The chain is built from TRBV7-9 and TRBJ2-7; D perhaps matches TRBD2 (6 bases). Trimming took off 8 bases at V and 2 bases at J, with 16 bases between the two ends. This CDR3 contains 14 residues. The germline CDR1 and CDR2 sequences are SEHNR and FQNEAQ (reference sequence). The CDR3 is CASQQSGLAYEQYF. The DNA of the CDR3 is TGTGCCAGCCAACAATCGGGACTCGCCTACGAGCAGTACTTC.

This clonotype was seen at least ten times. The chain couples TRBV20-1 to TRBJ2-7, with 8 bases aligning to TRBD2. This CDR3 has 14 residues. V was pared by 5 bases and J by 2 bases, with 8 bases of the junction left unmatched. Germline V gives CDR1 DFQATT, CDR2 SNEGSKA (reference sequence). The CDR3 coding sequence is TGCAGTGCTGCCGGGACTAGGGATACCTACGAGCAGTACTTC. Its translation is CSAAGTRDTYEQYF.

In this sample, this clonotype turned up many times. The V and J genes are TRBV6-5 and TRBJ1-3; TRBD1 is a possible D gene (5 bases). CDR1 is MNHEY, CDR2 SVGAGI, per germline. Trimming shortened V by 0 bases and J by 0 bases, and 12 bases separated the two germline ends. The CDR3 consists of 17 residues. CDR3 in amino acids: CASSYSGTAVSGNTIYF. The CDR3 nucleotides are TGTGCCAGCAGTTACTCGGGGACGGCGGTCTCTGGAAACACCATATATTTT.

This clonotype came up many times. The chain carries TRBV6-2 or TRBV6-3 and TRBJ2-1; D perhaps matches TRBD1 (7 bases). CDR3 length: 16 amino acids. Germline V gene data show CDR1 as MNHEY and CDR2 as SVGEGT. V was shortened by 5 bases and J by 0 bases, with 14 bases between the two germline ends. The CDR3 loop is CASSPPRGVSYNEQFF. In nucleotides, the CDR3 is TGTGCCAGCAGTCCCCCCAGGGGGGTCTCCTACAATGAGCAGTTCTTC.

This clonotype was observed at least ten times. The V gene is TRBV5-1, the J gene TRBJ2-2; 9 bases map to TRBD1. The J segment lost 0 bases and the V segment lost 3 bases, leaving 3 bases of the junction unmatched. The CDR3 has 16 residues. Germline CDR1 is SGHRS and CDR2 is YFSETQ. The CDR3 DNA reads as TGCGCCAGCAGCTCGGGACAGGGACCGAACACCGGGGAGCTGTTTTTT. It specifies CASSSGQGPNTGELFF.

This clonotype was detected a few times. This sequence joins TRBV4-3 and TRBJ1-3; unclear D gene. Per the germline V gene, CDR1 is LGHNA and CDR2 is YSLEER. The CDR3 spans 15 residues. V lost 2 bases and J lost 0, with 8 bases in between. CDR3 sequence reads: CASSQPSHSGNTIYF. Here the CDR3 DNA reads TGCGCCAGCAGCCAACCGAGCCACTCTGGAAACACCATATATTTT.

This clonotype occurred many times. The CDR3 protein is CSANDRANTGELFF. CDR3 sequence (DNA): TGCAGTGCTAACGACCGAGCGAACACCGGGGAGCTGTTTTTT. The V and J genes are TRBV20-1 and TRBJ2-2; no reliable D call. CDR1 and CDR2 from the germline V gene are DFQATT and SNEGSKA (reference sequence). V was cut by 4 bases and J by 0 bases, with 9 bases left in between. The CDR3 consists of 14 residues.

The table lists this clonotype with many counts. The rearrangement uses TRBV7-2 and TRBJ2-7; a weak D match, TRBD2 (5 bases). The CDR3 length is 14 residues. Trimming took 5 bases from V and 3 from J, leaving 14 bases between them. Germline V lookup: CDR1 SGHTA, CDR2 FQGNSA. CDR3 nucleotide sequence: TGTGCCAGCAGCCCTCGGGGTAGCAGCTACGAGCAGTACTTC. It yields the protein CASSPRGSSYEQYF.

In its sample, this clonotype was seen many times. The chain combines TRBV5-1 with TRBJ2-2; D call uncertain. The CDR3 extends over 14 amino acids. Trimming stripped 0 bases from V and 4 bases from J, with 7 bases between. Per germline, CDR1 SGHRS and CDR2 YFSETQ. The DNA for the CDR3 is TGCGCCAGCAGCTTGGCCCTTAGCACCGGGGAGCTGTTTTTT. Its protein product is CASSLALSTGELFF.

This clonotype showed up many times. The chain combines TRBV6-1 with TRBJ2-7; TRBD2 is a possible D gene (7 bases). CDR3 length: 13 residues. Germline V gene sequence: CDR1 MNHNS, CDR2 SASEGT. Trimming removed 6 bases at V and 3 bases at J, with 12 bases between. This CDR3 reads CASSRRGGYEQYF. CDR3 DNA sequence: TGTGCCAGCAGCCGTAGGGGGGGCTACGAGCAGTACTTC.

In this sample, this clonotype turned up many times. J is TRBJ1-1 and V is TRBV30; 9 positions agree with TRBD1. Germline V gives CDR1 GTSNPN, CDR2 SVGIG (reference sequence). The CDR3 runs 13 residues. V gave up 0 bases and J gave up 11 bases; unmatched junction bases: 7. This CDR3 reads CAWSVPGQGQAFF. The CDR3 DNA follows: TGTGCCTGGAGTGTCCCGGGACAGGGCCAGGCTTTCTTT.

This clonotype was counted many times. V gene TRBV20-1 combines with J gene TRBJ2-1, with 8 bases that match TRBD2. The germline gives CDR1 DFQATT, CDR2 SNEGSKA (reference sequence). J lost 2 bases, V lost 6 bases, and 6 bases had no gene match. The CDR3 has 14 amino acids. CDR3 nucleotides: TGCAGTGCCCCCGGACTAGCTCCCTACAATGAGCAGTTCTTC. Amino acids: CSAPGLAPYNEQFF.

At least ten counts were recorded for this clonotype. CDR3 sequence: CASSYGWGSYEQYF. CDR3 in DNA: TGTGCCAGCAGTTACGGGTGGGGCTCCTACGAGCAGTACTTC. The chain carries TRBV6-5 and TRBJ2-7; D is unresolved. Per the germline V gene, CDR1 is MNHEY and CDR2 is SVGAGI. This CDR3 region has 14 residues. Trimming stripped 2 bases from V and 0 bases from J, with 8 bases between.

This clonotype occurred a few times. J is TRBJ2-7 and V is TRBV20-1, with D unclear. V was cut by 4 bases and J by 2 bases, with 12 bases left in between. The CDR3 length is 13 residues. CDR1 and CDR2 (germline): DFQATT, SNEGSKA (reference sequence). The DNA for the CDR3 is TGCAGTGCTAAATACAGCCAAACCTACGAGCAGTACTTC. It codes for CSAKYSQTYEQYF.

With respect to this clonotype: A far bigger clonotype differs at one base, so this is likely a read error. This chain connects TRBV6-2 or TRBV6-3 to TRBJ2-7, with D maybe TRBD2 (5 bases). The germline V gene has CDR1 MNHEY and CDR2 SVGEGT. The CDR3 is 12 amino acids. V was shortened by 6 bases and J by 7 bases, with 13 bases between the two germline ends. The CDR3 sequence: CASRYPGNEQYF. CDR3 nucleotides: TGTGCCAGCAGGTATCCGGGGAATGAGCAGTACTTC.

Worth noting for this clonotype: A read error is likely here: a far larger clone is one base away. The J gene is TRBJ1-1, the V gene TRBV5-5; no firm D call. CDR3 length: 14 amino acids. Germline V gives CDR1 SGHKS, CDR2 YYEKEE (reference sequence). The V end was cut by 8 bases, the J end by 6 bases, with 20 bases between. The CDR3 DNA is TGTGCCAGGAGCGTAGTGGGTCAGACCTCTGAAGCTTTCTTT. Protein product: CARSVVGQTSEAFF. Based on the CDR3 plus reference TRBV5-5 and TRBJ1-1, the full variable domain is DAGVTQSPTHLIKTRGQQVTLRCSPISGHKSVSWYQQVLGQGPQFIFQYYEKEERGRGNFPDRFSARQFPNYSSELNVNALLLGDSALYLCARSVVGQTSEAFFGQGTRLTVV.

A few counts support this clonotype. This chain links TRBV25-1 with TRBJ2-7, with TRBD2 identical over 9 bases. Germline values: CDR1 MGHDK, CDR2 SYGVNS. Germline trimming cut 3 bases from V and 5 bases from J; bases unmatched to any gene: 11. This CDR3 region has 16 residues. The CDR3 DNA reads TGTGCCAGCAGTGAGGTAGCGGGAGACTTTTCCCACGAGCAGTACTTC. This encodes CASSEVAGDFSHEQYF.

The sample holds many counts of this clonotype. The chain combines TRBV20-1 with TRBJ1-5; TRBD1 agrees at 7 bases. The CDR3 has 14 amino acids. V was pared by 4 bases and J by 3 bases, with 6 bases of the junction left unmatched. Germline CDR1 and CDR2: DFQATT and SNEGSKA (reference sequence). The DNA of the CDR3 is TGCAGTGCTATTAAAGGGGGCTACAATCAGCCCCAGCATTTT. The encoded protein is CSAIKGGYNQPQHF.

There are many counts of this clonotype. The chain joins TRBV30 to TRBJ1-5; D remains ambiguous. Looked up from germline, CDR1 is GTSNPN and CDR2 is SVGIG (reference sequence). Trimming removed 4 bases at V and 4 bases at J, with 11 bases between. The CDR3 contains 13 residues. The DNA for the CDR3 is TGTGCCTGGAATACAGATCCAAATCAGCCCCAGCATTTT. Residues: CAWNTDPNQPQHF.